The present T cell receptor (beta chain) was sequenced within a study of shared clonotypes between healthy human individuals. The protocol was immunoSEQ multiplex PCR, while the TCRdb copy is restricted to in-frame clones and leaves out a portion. The table includes millions of clones, 85% to 95% detected once. V was pared by 4 bases and J by 5 bases, with 11 bases between. The CDR3 loop spans 13 amino acids. Germline CDR1 LNHNV, CDR2 YYDKDF (reference sequence). This sequence originates from a man younger than 35 in good health. The sequenced sample consisted of naive CD4+ T cells sorted from blood. Subset here: CD45RA+ positively selected. The chain couples TRBV15 to TRBJ1-1; D call uncertain. This CDR3 is CATSTESKTEAFF. The CDR3 DNA reads as TGTGCCACCAGCACGGAATCAAAAACTGAAGCTTTCTTT.